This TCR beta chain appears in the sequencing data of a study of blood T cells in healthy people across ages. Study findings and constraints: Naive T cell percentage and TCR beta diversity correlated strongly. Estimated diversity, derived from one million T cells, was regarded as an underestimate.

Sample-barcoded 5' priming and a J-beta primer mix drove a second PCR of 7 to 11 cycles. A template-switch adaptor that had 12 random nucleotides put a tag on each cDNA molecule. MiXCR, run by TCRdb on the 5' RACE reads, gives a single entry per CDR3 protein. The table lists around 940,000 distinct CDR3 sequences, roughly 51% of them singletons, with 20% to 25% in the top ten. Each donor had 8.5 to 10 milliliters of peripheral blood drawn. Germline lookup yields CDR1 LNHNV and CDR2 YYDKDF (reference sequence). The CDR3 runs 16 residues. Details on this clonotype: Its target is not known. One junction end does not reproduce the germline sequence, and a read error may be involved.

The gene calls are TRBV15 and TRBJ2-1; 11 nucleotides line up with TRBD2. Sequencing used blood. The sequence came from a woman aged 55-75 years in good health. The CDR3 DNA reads TGTGCCACCAGCGGAAGACTAGCGGGAAACAACAATGAGCAGATCTTC. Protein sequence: CATSGRLAGNNNEQIF.